This T cell receptor beta chain came from a study of Tregs in tolerant kidney transplant recipients. With V trimmed by 3 bases and J by 4 bases, 4 bases remained unmatched. Germline CDR1 SGHRS, CDR2 YFSETQ. There are 14 residues in the CDR3. Some clones are missing from TCRdb's copy, which holds only in-frame ones; the method was immunoSEQ multiplex PCR. The sample has under 100,000 clones; over 85% are singletons. The chain combines TRBV5-1 with TRBJ2-7; 10 positions match TRBD2. The receptor comes from a human donor in good health. Source material: CD8+ T cells from blood. CDR3 sequence reads: CASSYSTSGYEQYF. DNA of the CDR3: TGCGCCAGCAGCTACTCGACTAGCGGGTACGAGCAGTACTTC.